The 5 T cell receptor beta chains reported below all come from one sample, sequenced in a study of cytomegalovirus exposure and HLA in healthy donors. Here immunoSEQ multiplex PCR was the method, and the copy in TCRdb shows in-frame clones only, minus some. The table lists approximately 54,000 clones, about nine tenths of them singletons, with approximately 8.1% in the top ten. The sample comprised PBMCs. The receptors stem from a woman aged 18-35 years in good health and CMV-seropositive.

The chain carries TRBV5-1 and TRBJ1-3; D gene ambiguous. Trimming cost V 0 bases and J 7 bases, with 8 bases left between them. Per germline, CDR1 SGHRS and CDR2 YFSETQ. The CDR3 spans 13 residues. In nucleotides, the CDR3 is TGCGCCAGCAGCTTGGACGTGGCCAACACCATATATTTT. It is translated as CASSLDVANTIYF.

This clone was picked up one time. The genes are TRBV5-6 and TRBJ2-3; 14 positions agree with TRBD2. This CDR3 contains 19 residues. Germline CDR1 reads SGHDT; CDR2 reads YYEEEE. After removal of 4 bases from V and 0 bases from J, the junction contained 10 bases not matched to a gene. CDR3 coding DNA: TGTGCCAGCAGCCACTTAAGACTAGCGGGGGGGCCTAGCACAGATACGCAGTATTTT. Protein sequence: CASSHLRLAGGPSTDTQYF. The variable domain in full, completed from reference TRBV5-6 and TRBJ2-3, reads DAGVTQSPTHLIKTRGQQVTLRCSPKSGHDTVSWYQQALGQGPQFIFQYYEEEERQRGNFPDRFSGHQFPNYSSELNVNALLLGDSALYLCASSHLRLAGGPSTDTQYFGPGTRLTVL.

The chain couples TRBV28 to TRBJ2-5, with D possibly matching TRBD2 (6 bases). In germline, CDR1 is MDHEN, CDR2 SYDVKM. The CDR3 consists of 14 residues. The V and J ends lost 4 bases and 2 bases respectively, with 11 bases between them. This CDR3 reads CASSSGTVQETQYF. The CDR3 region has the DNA TGTGCCAGCAGTTCCGGGACTGTACAAGAGACCCAGTACTTC.

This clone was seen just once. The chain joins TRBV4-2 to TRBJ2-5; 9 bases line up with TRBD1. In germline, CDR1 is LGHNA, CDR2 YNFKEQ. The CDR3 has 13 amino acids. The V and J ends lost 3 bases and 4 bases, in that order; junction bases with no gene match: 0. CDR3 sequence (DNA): TGTGCCAGCAGCCAGGACAGGGGAGAGACCCAGTACTTC. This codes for CASSQDRGETQYF.

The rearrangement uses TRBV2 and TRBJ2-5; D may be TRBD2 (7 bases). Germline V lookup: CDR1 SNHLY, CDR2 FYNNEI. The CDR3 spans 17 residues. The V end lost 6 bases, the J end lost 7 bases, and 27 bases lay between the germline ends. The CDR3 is CASRELRGGTFAVTQYF. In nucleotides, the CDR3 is TGTGCCAGCAGGGAATTGAGGGGGGGGACCTTCGCGGTGACCCAGTACTTC.